Each of the 18 T cell receptor beta chains below was sequenced from the same sample in a study of blood T cell repertoires in COVID-19. Clones were read by immunoSEQ multiplex PCR, and TCRdb kept only the in-frame ones, dropping some. The sample comprises 300,000 to 350,000 clones, approximately 90% of which are singletons, and roughly 3.9% rests with the top ten. Sequencing input: PBMCs or T cells enriched from blood (not recorded which). All receptors derive from a woman under 40 who had been exposed to COVID-19.

The rearrangement joins TRBV5-1 to TRBJ1-2, with 7 bases fitting TRBD1. Germline V lookup: CDR1 SGHRS, CDR2 YFSETQ. The length of the CDR3 is 13 residues. V lost 5 bases, J lost 2 bases, and 3 bases stayed unmatched. The CDR3 is CASRPDRNYGYTF. The DNA of the CDR3 is TGCGCCAGCAGACCGGACAGGAACTATGGCTACACCTTC.

The chain employs TRBV7-8 and TRBJ1-1, with 7 bases identical to TRBD1. Germline values: CDR1 SGHVS, CDR2 FQNEAQ. V gave up 5 bases and J gave up 0 bases; unmatched junction bases: 6. This CDR3 has 15 residues. The CDR3 here is CASSPTGQMNTEAFF. The CDR3, as DNA: TGTGCCAGCAGCCCAACGGGACAGATGAACACTGAAGCTTTCTTT.

This clone was seen a handful of times. The chain couples TRBV5-1 to TRBJ1-6, with D possibly matching TRBD1 (5 bases). The CDR3 totals 14 residues. In germline, CDR1 is SGHRS, CDR2 YFSETQ. V lost 2 bases and J 9 bases, leaving 12 bases between the germline ends. DNA for the CDR3: TGCGCCAGCAGCTTAGGACAATTACGTTCACCCCTCCACTTT. Translated: CASSLGQLRSPLHF.

This clone was picked up one time. The chain couples TRBV7-9 to TRBJ1-1; 7 bases line up with TRBD1. The V segment lost 1 base and the J segment 8 bases; nucleotides outside the gene matches: 1. Germline CDR1 is SEHNR and CDR2 is FQNEAQ (reference sequence). There are 12 residues in the CDR3. The CDR3 is CASSLGQGEAFF. Written as DNA, the CDR3 is TGTGCCAGCAGCTTAGGACAGGGCGAAGCTTTCTTT.

The genes are TRBV5-4 and TRBJ1-2, with D possibly being TRBD1 (5 bases). The V end lost 4 bases, the J end lost 8 bases, and 9 bases lay between the germline ends. CDR3 length: 11 residues. From germline, CDR1 is SGHNT and CDR2 YYREEE (reference sequence). The CDR3 here is CASSLGVGYTF. The CDR3 coding sequence is TGTGCCAGCAGCCTAGGGGTCGGCTACACCTTC.

The genes are TRBV5-1 and TRBJ2-7; 8 nucleotides line up with TRBD1. This CDR3 is 16 amino acids long. The germline gives CDR1 SGHRS, CDR2 YFSETQ. The V and J ends lost 4 bases and 7 bases, in that order; junction bases with no gene match: 16. The CDR3 DNA reads TGCGCCAGCAGCCCGGACAGGGCCCTATCAGGGGGGGAGCAGTACTTC. As protein: CASSPDRALSGGEQYF.

The chain links TRBV7-8 to TRBJ2-5, with TRBD2 as a possible D gene (6 bases). The CDR3 sequence is 14 residues long. Between the trimmed V and J ends, which lost 5 bases and 0 bases, there was a span of 10 bases. The V gene's germline CDR1 is SGHVS and CDR2 FQNEAQ. The DNA for the CDR3 is TGTGCCAGCAGCGGACGGGACTACCAAGAGACCCAGTACTTC. Its translation: CASSGRDYQETQYF.

This rearrangement joins TRBV7-9 to TRBJ1-3; the D is unclear. The germline V gene has CDR1 SEHNR and CDR2 FQNEAQ (reference sequence). Trimming took off 6 bases at V and 0 bases at J, with 9 bases between the two ends. The CDR3 totals 14 residues. The CDR3 coding sequence is TGTGCCAGCAGTTTAACCAGCTCTGGAAACACCATATATTTT. Translation gives CASSLTSSGNTIYF.

The V call is TRBV5-4, the J call TRBJ2-7; 8 positions agree with TRBD1. Germline values: CDR1 SGHNT, CDR2 YYREEE (reference sequence). Losses at the gene ends were 2 bases for V and 3 bases for J; bases not matched to a gene: 4. The CDR3 is made up of 14 amino acids. CDR3 protein: CASSFRTGGYEQYF. For the CDR3, the DNA is TGTGCCAGCAGCTTCCGTACAGGGGGCTACGAGCAGTACTTC.

This chain links TRBV5-6 with TRBJ1-4; no clear D gene. Germline lookup yields CDR1 SGHDT and CDR2 YYEEEE. CDR3 length equals 14 residues. The V end lost 0 bases, the J end lost 8 bases, and 11 bases lay between the germline ends. The CDR3 spells CASSLGGNREKLFF. The CDR3 DNA reads as TGTGCCAGCAGCTTGGGAGGTAATAGGGAAAAACTGTTTTTT.

Of note for this clone: Different DNA sequences within this sample yield the same CDR3. This sequence joins TRBV2 and TRBJ1-1; no clear D gene. The CDR3 sequence is 13 residues long. Germline V CDR1 and CDR2: SNHLY, FYNNEI. Trimming took 5 bases from V and 0 from J, leaving 7 bases between them. The CDR3 coding sequence is TGTGCCAGCAGTAGACATCTGAACACTGAAGCTTTCTTT. Translating gives CASSRHLNTEAFF.

The chain links TRBV3-1 (or the pseudogene TRBV3-2) to TRBJ2-3; the match to TRBD1 covers 7 bases. Germline V gene data show CDR1 as LGHDT and CDR2 as YNNKEL (reference sequence). The CDR3 has 16 amino acids. With V trimmed by 0 bases and J by 7 bases, 10 bases remained unmatched. CDR3 DNA sequence: TGTGCCAGCAGCCAAGATAGGACGTACAGGGGTTATACGCAGTATTTT. Its translation: CASSQDRTYRGYTQYF.

This sequence joins TRBV2 and TRBJ1-5; TRBD1 aligns across 7 bases. V trimming: 5 bases; J trimming: 0 bases; junction bases outside the gene matches: 4. The V gene's germline CDR1 is SNHLY and CDR2 FYNNEI. The CDR3 spans 15 residues. CDR3 bases: TGTGCCAGCAGTCAAGACAGGGATAGCAATCAGCCCCAGCATTTT. It is translated as CASSQDRDSNQPQHF.

The genes are TRBV5-6 and TRBJ2-3, with 9 bases identical to TRBD1. CDR3 length equals 15 residues. CDR1 and CDR2 from the germline V gene are SGHDT and YYEEEE. The V gene end was trimmed by 2 bases and the J gene end by 3 bases; junction bases not matched to a gene: 4. CDR3 nucleotide sequence: TGTGCCAGCAGCTTAGCGGGACAGGGAACAGATACGCAGTATTTT. Amino acids: CASSLAGQGTDTQYF.

This chain connects TRBV4-1 to TRBJ1-5; TRBD1 aligns across 10 bases. This CDR3 has 15 residues. Germline loops: CDR1 MGHRA, CDR2 YSYEKL. With V trimmed by 2 bases and J by 6 bases, 4 bases remained unmatched. The CDR3 bases are TGCGCCAGCAGCCAACGGGACAGGGGTGCTCAGCCCCAGCATTTT. Residues: CASSQRDRGAQPQHF.

The rearrangement joins TRBV27 to TRBJ1-1; 8 positions agree with TRBD1. The CDR3 extends over 16 amino acids. V dropped 7 bases and J dropped 0; count of bases not matched to a gene: 10. Germline values: CDR1 MNHEY, CDR2 SMNVEV (reference sequence). CDR3 region: CASIRRGQSLNTEAFF. CDR3 bases: TGTGCCAGCATCCGCAGGGGGCAGTCGTTGAACACTGAAGCTTTCTTT.

DNA of the CDR3: TGTGCCAGCAGCTTAGCGGGGGGACGGCACTATGGCTACACCTTC. Amino acid sequence: CASSLAGGRHYGYTF. The rearrangement uses TRBV7-2 and TRBJ1-2, with D perhaps matching TRBD1 (5 bases). Germline V gives CDR1 SGHTA, CDR2 FQGNSA. With 0 bases removed from V and 3 bases from J, the gap between germline ends came to 11 bases. The CDR3 consists of 15 residues.

The rearrangement links TRBV5-4 to TRBJ1-1, with D hard to call. Germline lookup yields CDR1 SGHNT and CDR2 YYREEE (reference sequence). The CDR3 extends over 14 amino acids. V shed 0 bases and J shed 5 bases, with 11 bases lying between them. CDR3 in DNA: TGTGCCAGCAGCTTGGACAGTTTCCGTACTGAAGCTTTCTTT. It is translated as CASSLDSFRTEAFF.